This T cell receptor (beta chain) was found in a study of T cells in Graves' hyperthyroidism and ophthalmopathy. Looked up from germline, CDR1 is SGHTA and CDR2 is FQGNSA. This CDR3 has 17 amino acids. The V end lost 3 bases, the J end lost 0 bases, and 16 bases lay between the germline ends. The study, taken as a whole, reports: Most thyroid clonotypes with frequency above 0.001 were detected in blood.

Worth noting for this clonotype: No antigen is known for it.

The CDR3 regions of TCR beta were amplified from RNA transcripts. First-round RT-PCR with HTBI primers amplified the TCR CDR3 region. TCRdb reanalysed the multiplex PCR reads using MiXCR and keeps one entry per CDR3 protein. The sample holds 800,000 or so distinct CDR3 sequences, over 35% seen once. Patients having uncontrolled infection, another autoimmune disease, pregnancy or lactation were not included. On the basis of clinical symptoms, serum thyroxine and TRAb, thyroid ultrasound and orbital computed tomography, diagnoses were made. The chain links TRBV7-2 to TRBJ2-3, with D perhaps matching TRBD2 (6 bases). The sequence was collected from a man aged 18 to 30 with Graves' hyperthyroidism. Source material: blood. The DNA of the CDR3 is TGTGCCAGCAGCTTGGGTGGGACTGCAGTTAGCACAGATACGCAGTATTTT. Amino acids: CASSLGGTAVSTDTQYF.